This T cell receptor (beta chain) was sequenced for a study of sequential checkpoint blockade in melanoma. Sequenced by immunoSEQ multiplex PCR; TCRdb stores in-frame clones only, minus some. The sample includes 20,000 to 25,000 clones, under 30% of them seen just once. Regarding treatment: randomized to nivolumab then ipilimumab (arm A) or the reverse (arm B). This clone was recorded a few times. The CDR3 covers 14 residues. Per germline, CDR1 SGDLS and CDR2 YYNGEE. Trimming pared 0 bases from V and 3 bases from J, leaving 10 bases between. The source material was tumor tissue (inferred from file names), sampled from a patient given nivolumab and ipilimumab in sequence. The chain recombines TRBV9 with TRBJ2-7; D gene uncertain. This sequence originates from a human donor with melanoma. The CDR3 spells CASSVGPQIYEQYF. CDR3 nucleotides: TGTGCCAGCAGCGTAGGGCCCCAGATCTACGAGCAGTACTTC.